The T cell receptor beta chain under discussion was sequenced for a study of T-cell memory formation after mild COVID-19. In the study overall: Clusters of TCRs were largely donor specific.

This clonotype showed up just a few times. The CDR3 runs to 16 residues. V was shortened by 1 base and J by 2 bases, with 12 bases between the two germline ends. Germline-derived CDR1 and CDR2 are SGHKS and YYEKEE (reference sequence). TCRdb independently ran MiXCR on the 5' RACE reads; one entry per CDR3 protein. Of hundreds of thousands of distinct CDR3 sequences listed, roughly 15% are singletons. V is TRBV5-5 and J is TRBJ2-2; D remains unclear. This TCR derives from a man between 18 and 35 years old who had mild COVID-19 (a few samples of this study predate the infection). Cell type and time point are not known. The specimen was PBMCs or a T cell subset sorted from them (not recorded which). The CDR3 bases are TGTGCCAGCAGCTTGCTAGGGTCCCGAAACACCGGGGAGCTGTTTTTT. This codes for CASSLLGSRNTGELFF.